Following are 30 T cell receptor beta chains from one sample sequenced in a study of vaccination effects on CD4 cells after COVID-19. Using viral peptide pools, the ViraFEST assay grew out antigen-specific CD4+ T cells prior to sequencing. Between days 9 and 11 of culture, CD4+ T cells were separated out. Two-dose BNT162b2 or mRNA-1273 vaccination was given to participants. These receptors are not linked to any known antigen. Profiling relied on immunoSEQ multiplex PCR, and the TCRdb table lists in-frame clones only, not all of them. The table includes roughly 56,000 clones, 73% detected once. Sequencing used CD4+ T cells from PBMCs cultured with HCoV-229E spike peptides, obtained after COVID-19 vaccination. All receptors derive from a human donor who received a COVID-19 vaccine.

This chain joins TRBV5-1 and TRBJ2-2; D unclear. The CDR3 spans 15 residues. V was clipped by 6 bases and J by 0 bases, with 12 bases between them. Germline CDR1 and CDR2: SGHRS and YFSETQ. CDR3 loop: CASTLQHANTGELFF. DNA of the CDR3: TGCGCCAGCACCCTCCAGCATGCGAACACCGGGGAGCTGTTTTTT.

This chain joins TRBV7-2 and TRBJ2-3; no reliable D call. This CDR3 comprises 14 residues. Per germline, CDR1 SGHTA and CDR2 FQGNSA. V shed 0 bases and J shed 0 bases, with 4 bases lying between them. The CDR3: CASSLAPSTDTQYF. CDR3 nucleotide sequence: TGTGCCAGCAGCTTAGCACCCAGCACAGATACGCAGTATTTT.

The chain couples TRBV25-1 to TRBJ2-3, with 7 bases identical to TRBD1. V lost 3 bases and J lost 4; bases outside the gene matches: 7. The CDR3 runs to 15 residues. In germline, CDR1 is MGHDK, CDR2 SYGVNS. CDR3 sequence: CASSDPGQPADTQYF. The CDR3 DNA follows: TGTGCCAGCAGTGACCCGGGACAGCCAGCAGATACGCAGTATTTT.

This chain joins TRBV6-5 and TRBJ1-4, with a possible D match to TRBD1 (6 bases). Germline V gene data show CDR1 as MNHEY and CDR2 as SVGAGI. V lost 6 bases and J lost 8, with 16 bases in between. There are 14 residues in the CDR3. For the CDR3, the DNA is TGTGCCAGCAGAGACTACAGGGTAGGGGAAAAACTGTTTTTT. Translation gives CASRDYRVGEKLFF.

This chain links TRBV6-2 or TRBV6-3 with TRBJ2-2; TRBD2 might be the D (5 bases). The CDR3 spans 16 residues. The germline V gene encodes CDR1 MNHEY and CDR2 SVGEGT. V was trimmed by 6 bases and J by 4 bases, leaving 18 bases between them. CDR3: CASSHSSTAGTGELFF. The CDR3 DNA sequence: TGTGCCAGCAGCCACTCGTCGACTGCGGGCACCGGGGAGCTGTTTTTT.

The chain employs TRBV7-7 and TRBJ2-5; 8 bases agree with TRBD1. This CDR3 contains 13 residues. The germline V gene has CDR1 SSHAT and CDR2 FNYEAQ (reference sequence). V shed 3 bases, J shed 5 bases, and the junction held 2 bases outside the gene matches. The chain's CDR3 is CASSFDRGETQYF. CDR3 nucleotide sequence: TGTGCCAGCAGCTTCGACAGGGGTGAGACCCAGTACTTC.

This clone was observed once. The gene calls are TRBV5-1 and TRBJ2-3; 14 bases match TRBD2. J lost 6 bases, V lost 4 bases, and 10 bases had no gene match. CDR1 is SGHRS and CDR2 is YFSETQ in the germline V gene. The CDR3 totals 17 residues. The CDR3 DNA sequence: TGCGCCAGCAGCGGACTAGCGGGGGGCCCATCCCCGGATACGCAGTATTTT. This translates into CASSGLAGGPSPDTQYF.

Written as DNA, the CDR3 is TGTGCCAGCAGTTTAATCGCGTCGCCAGGGGAGGCAGATACGCAGTATTTT. It is translated as CASSLIASPGEADTQYF. The rearrangement joins TRBV28 to TRBJ2-3; D tentatively fits TRBD1 or TRBD2 (6 bases each). The V end was cut by 2 bases, the J end by 4 bases, with 19 bases between. The germline gives CDR1 MDHEN, CDR2 SYDVKM. The CDR3 extends over 17 amino acids.

The chain joins TRBV6-5 to TRBJ2-3; TRBD2 might be the D (5 bases). Trimming took off 2 bases at V and 8 bases at J, with 5 bases between the two ends. The germline gives CDR1 MNHEY, CDR2 SVGAGI. This CDR3 has 11 residues. Written as DNA, the CDR3 is TGTGCCAGCAGTTACGAGGGTACGCAGTATTTT. Protein product: CASSYEGTQYF.

The V call is TRBV19, the J call TRBJ1-2; 7 bases are shared with TRBD1. V trimming: 3 bases; J trimming: 5 bases; junction bases outside the gene matches: 3. CDR3 length: 13 residues. Germline V gene sequence: CDR1 LNHDA, CDR2 SQIVND (reference sequence). The CDR3 region is CASSIGQDYGYTF. Written as DNA, the CDR3 is TGTGCCAGTAGTATTGGACAGGATTATGGCTACACCTTC. Combining the CDR3 with reference TRBV19 and TRBJ1-2 gives the whole variable domain DGGITQSPKYLFRKEGQNVTLSCEQNLNHDAMYWYRQDPGQGLRLIYYSQIVNDFQKGDIAEGYSVSREKKESFPLTVTSAQKNPTAFYLCASSIGQDYGYTFGSGTRLTVV.

The V call is TRBV25-1, the J call TRBJ1-2, with D hard to call. V lost 4 bases to trimming and J lost 6 bases, with 12 bases between them. The CDR3 runs to 13 residues. In germline, CDR1 is MGHDK, CDR2 SYGVNS. The CDR3 DNA follows: TGTGCCAGCAGTGGGGTAAGGAGGGATGGCTACACCTTC. Protein product: CASSGVRRDGYTF.

The J gene is TRBJ1-1, the V gene TRBV5-1; the D is unclear. The germline CDR1 and CDR2 sequences are SGHRS and YFSETQ. This CDR3 has 15 residues. V lost 0 bases to trimming and J lost 0 bases, with 9 bases between them. The CDR3 nucleotides read TGCGCCAGCAGCTTGGCGGCGGGAATGAACACTGAAGCTTTCTTT. Translation: CASSLAAGMNTEAFF.

The chain couples TRBV27 to TRBJ2-2; 10 positions agree with TRBD1. Looked up from germline, CDR1 is MNHEY and CDR2 is SMNVEV (reference sequence). The CDR3 runs to 15 residues. V lost 3 bases, J lost 6 bases, and 4 bases stayed unmatched. The chain's CDR3 is CASSFRQGAAGELFF. Here the CDR3 DNA reads TGTGCCAGCAGTTTCCGACAGGGGGCGGCCGGGGAGCTGTTTTTT.

This clone was counted only a few times. V gene TRBV4-1 combines with J gene TRBJ1-3; no reliable D call. V was trimmed by 0 bases and J by 2 bases, leaving 8 bases between them. CDR1 is MGHRA and CDR2 is YSYEKL in the germline V gene. The CDR3 covers 15 residues. CDR3 loop: CASSQDEGAGNTIYF. CDR3 DNA sequence: TGCGCCAGCAGCCAAGATGAAGGAGCTGGAAACACCATATATTTT.

This chain uses TRBV5-4 with TRBJ2-2; D unclear. Germline V gene data show CDR1 as SGHNT and CDR2 as YYREEE (reference sequence). The CDR3 is 13 amino acids. V dropped 3 bases and J dropped 5 bases, with 8 bases sitting between them. In DNA form, the CDR3 reads TGTGCCAGCAGCTCCGACCAAACCGGGGAGCTGTTTTTT. This sequence encodes CASSSDQTGELFF. Full variable domain (outside the CDR3, taken from reference TRBV5-4 and TRBJ2-2): ETGVTQSPTHLIKTRGQQVTLRCSSQSGHNTVSWYQQALGQGPQFIFQYYREEENGRGNFPPRFSGLQFPNYSSELNVNALELDDSALYLCASSSDQTGELFFGEGSRLTVL.

As DNA, the CDR3 is TGTGCCAGCGCACCAAGTTTCTATAATTCACCCCTCCACTTT. This sequence encodes CASAPSFYNSPLHF. The V call is TRBV19, the J call TRBJ1-6; D not resolved. This CDR3 comprises 14 residues. The V and J ends lost 9 bases and 3 bases respectively, with 12 bases between them. CDR1 LNHDA and CDR2 SQIVND come from the germline V gene (reference sequence). The full variable domain, with the rest looked up from reference TRBV19 and TRBJ1-6, is DGGITQSPKYLFRKEGQNVTLSCEQNLNHDAMYWYRQDPGQGLRLIYYSQIVNDFQKGDIAEGYSVSREKKESFPLTVTSAQKNPTAFYLCASAPSFYNSPLHFGNGTRLTVT.

The rearrangement joins TRBV7-3 to TRBJ2-6; 7 bases agree with TRBD1. This CDR3 spans 15 amino acids. V lost 5 bases and J lost 2; bases outside the gene matches: 3. Germline-derived CDR1 and CDR2 are SGHTA and FQGTGA. The CDR3 coding sequence is TGTGCCAGCAGCCCACAGGGGACTGGGGCCAACGTCCTGACTTTC. This translates into CASSPQGTGANVLTF.

The chain employs TRBV11-1 and TRBJ2-2; a weak D match, TRBD2 (6 bases). The V and J ends lost 2 bases and 0 bases respectively, with 10 bases between them. The germline gives CDR1 SGHAT, CDR2 FQDESV (reference sequence). This CDR3 region has 16 residues. In DNA form, the CDR3 reads TGTGCCAGCAGCTTAACTGGGGGGACGAACACCGGGGAGCTGTTTTTT. Protein sequence: CASSLTGGTNTGELFF. Full variable domain (outside the CDR3, taken from reference TRBV11-1 and TRBJ2-2): EAEVAQSPRYKITEKSQAVAFWCDPISGHATLYWYRQILGQGPELLVQFQDESVVDDSQLPKDRFSAERLKGVDSTLKIQPAELGDSAMYLCASSLTGGTNTGELFFGEGSRLTVL.

This clone has a single count. The chain employs TRBV12-3 or TRBV12-4 and TRBJ1-5; TRBD1 is a possible D gene (6 bases). Trimming took 5 bases from V and 3 from J, leaving 8 bases between them. This CDR3 region has 13 residues. CDR3 sequence: CASSTGFNQPQHF. The CDR3 DNA follows: TGTGCCAGCAGTACAGGGTTCAATCAGCCCCAGCATTTT.

J is TRBJ2-7 and V is TRBV6-6; D perhaps matches TRBD1 (6 bases). The germline V gene encodes CDR1 MNHNY and CDR2 SVGAGI (reference sequence). V was cut by 2 bases and J by 2 bases, with 7 bases left in between. The CDR3 contains 13 residues. CDR3 DNA: TGTGCCAGCAGTTACCAGGGGACCTACGAGCAGTACGTC. Amino acids: CASSYQGTYEQYV.

This chain joins TRBV6-5 and TRBJ2-3; the match to TRBD1 covers 8 bases. V gave up 10 bases and J gave up 6 bases; unmatched junction bases: 12. The CDR3 totals 14 residues. CDR1 is MNHEY, CDR2 SVGAGI, per germline. CDR3 sequence reads: CATEDRELKDTQYF. In nucleotides, the CDR3 is TGTGCCACCGAGGACAGGGAGCTGAAGGATACGCAGTATTTT.

CDR3 in DNA: TGTGCCAGCAGTTTAGGGGGCCACTACGAGCAGTACGTC. Translated: CASSLGGHYEQYV. This chain joins TRBV12-3 or TRBV12-4 and TRBJ2-7; D may be TRBD1 (5 bases). The CDR3 has 13 residues. The V gene lost 1 base and the J gene lost 3 bases, with 7 bases spanning the gap.

The chain links TRBV18 to TRBJ2-3; D not resolved. The germline CDR1 and CDR2 sequences are KGHSH and LQKENI. The CDR3 extends over 13 amino acids. Trimming took off 0 bases at V and 4 bases at J, with 5 bases between the two ends. The CDR3 sequence: CASSPPAADTQYF. Written as DNA, the CDR3 is TGTGCCAGCTCACCACCCGCCGCAGATACGCAGTATTTT.

This clone came up a few times. The V gene is TRBV19, the J gene TRBJ1-5, with D tentatively TRBD1 (5 bases). The CDR3 is made up of 15 amino acids. Germline CDR1 is LNHDA and CDR2 is SQIVND (reference sequence). The V end was cut by 3 bases, the J end by 4 bases, with 13 bases between. CDR3 amino acids: CASSIGKGENQPQHF. The CDR3 DNA sequence: TGTGCCAGTAGTATCGGTAAAGGGGAAAATCAGCCCCAGCATTTT. Filled out from reference TRBV19 and TRBJ1-5, the complete variable domain reads DGGITQSPKYLFRKEGQNVTLSCEQNLNHDAMYWYRQDPGQGLRLIYYSQIVNDFQKGDIAEGYSVSREKKESFPLTVTSAQKNPTAFYLCASSIGKGENQPQHFGDGTRLSIL.

The CDR3 spells CASSHGTDSAIQYF. The CDR3, as DNA: TGTGCCAGCAGCCATGGGACGGACTCGGCCATTCAGTACTTC. J is TRBJ2-4 and V is TRBV7-3; D may be TRBD1 or TRBD2 (5 bases each). Trimming took 5 bases from V and 9 from J, leaving 17 bases between them. Germline CDR1 SGHTA, CDR2 FQGTGA. This CDR3 spans 14 amino acids.

This clone was counted a few times. V gene TRBV5-4 combines with J gene TRBJ1-3; weak D call: TRBD1 (5 bases). Trimming removed 0 bases at V and 4 bases at J, with 11 bases between. Germline V gene lookup returns CDR1 SGHNT and CDR2 YYREEE (reference sequence). The CDR3 covers 15 residues. The CDR3 DNA reads as TGTGCCAGCAGCTTGGCCGCGACAGCGGGAAACACCATATATTTT. This gives the protein CASSLAATAGNTIYF.

As DNA, the CDR3 is TGTGCCAGCAGGATGGCAGGGTCCCCTGAGGGCTACACCTTC. Protein product: CASRMAGSPEGYTF. The gene calls are TRBV6-5 and TRBJ1-2; a possible D gene is TRBD1 (5 bases). Looked up from germline, CDR1 is MNHEY and CDR2 is SVGAGI. V lost 6 bases and J 8 bases, leaving 19 bases between the germline ends. CDR3 length: 14 amino acids.

V gene TRBV6-5 combines with J gene TRBJ1-3; D perhaps matches TRBD1 (5 bases). CDR3 length: 15 amino acids. The germline V gene encodes CDR1 MNHEY and CDR2 SVGAGI. V lost 6 bases and J lost 0, with 12 bases in between. CDR3 region: CASSLRGSSGNTIYF. The CDR3 DNA sequence: TGTGCCAGCAGCCTTCGGGGGAGCTCTGGAAACACCATATATTTT.

This clone appeared a single time. This rearrangement joins TRBV19 to TRBJ1-1; the match to TRBD1 covers 8 bases. Germline-derived CDR1 and CDR2 are LNHDA and SQIVND (reference sequence). This CDR3 has 11 amino acids. V was clipped by 3 bases and J by 11 bases; unmatched bases: 2. The CDR3 spells CASSIQGAAFF. DNA for the CDR3: TGTGCCAGTAGTATTCAGGGGGCGGCTTTCTTT.

The CDR3 loop is CAWSVAGESPLHF. In DNA form, the CDR3 reads TGTGCCTGGAGTGTAGCGGGGGAATCACCCCTCCACTTT. The chain carries TRBV30 and TRBJ1-6, with a possible D match to TRBD1 (5 bases). Germline V gene lookup returns CDR1 GTSNPN and CDR2 SVGIG (reference sequence). The CDR3 is made up of 13 amino acids. V lost 0 bases and J lost 10, with 10 bases in between.